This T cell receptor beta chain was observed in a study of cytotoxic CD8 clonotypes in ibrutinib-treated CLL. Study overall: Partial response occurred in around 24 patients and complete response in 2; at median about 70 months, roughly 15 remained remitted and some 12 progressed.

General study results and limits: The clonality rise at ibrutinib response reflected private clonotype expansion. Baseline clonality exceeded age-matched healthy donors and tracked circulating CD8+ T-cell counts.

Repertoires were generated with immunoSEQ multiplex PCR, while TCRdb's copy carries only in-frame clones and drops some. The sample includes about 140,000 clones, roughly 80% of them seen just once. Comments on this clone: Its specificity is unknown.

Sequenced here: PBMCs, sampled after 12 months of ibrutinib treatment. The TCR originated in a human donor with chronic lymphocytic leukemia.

CDR3 sequence (DNA): TGTGCCAGCAGCTTAGGGACAGGGTCTATCTCTGGGGCCAACGTCCTGACTTTC. Protein product: CASSLGTGSISGANVLTF. V usage is TRBV7-9 and J usage is TRBJ2-6; 8 bases are a match to TRBD1. This CDR3 contains 18 residues. The junction had 5 bases not matched to a gene; V was cut back by 1 base and J by 0 bases. CDR1 is SEHNR and CDR2 is FQNEAQ in the germline V gene (reference sequence).